The 30 T cell receptor beta chains given below trace back to one sample, sequenced in a study of cytomegalovirus exposure and HLA in healthy donors. 13 Jbeta primers and 60 Vbeta primers were used for the PCR. The method was immunoSEQ multiplex PCR; TCRdb's version includes in-frame clones alone and lacks a portion of them. The sample lists 100,000 to 150,000 clones, around 82% occurring once. The sequencing sample was made of PBMCs. These receptors all stem from a man aged 40-49 years in good health and CMV-seronegative.

The chain is built from TRBV4-3 and TRBJ1-4; D perhaps matches TRBD1 (5 bases). V lost 0 bases and J 4 bases, leaving 15 bases between the germline ends. The CDR3 is made up of 17 amino acids. Germline V lookup: CDR1 LGHNA, CDR2 YSLEER. Here the CDR3 reads CASSQDGVGASNEKLFF. The CDR3 DNA reads TGCGCCAGCAGCCAAGATGGGGTTGGGGCTAGTAATGAAAAACTGTTTTTT.

V usage is TRBV20-1 and J usage is TRBJ2-1; TRBD1 is a possible D gene (6 bases). CDR3 length: 11 residues. V was clipped by 5 bases and J by 9 bases, with 11 bases between them. Germline CDR1 is DFQATT and CDR2 is SNEGSKA (reference sequence). CDR3 in amino acids: CSAPKGVEQFF. In DNA form, the CDR3 reads TGCAGTGCTCCTAAGGGGGTTGAGCAGTTCTTC.

This chain connects TRBV6-5 to TRBJ2-7; TRBD1 aligns across 7 bases. The CDR3 length is 15 residues. Unmatched junction bases numbered 6, after V lost 2 bases and J lost 2 bases. The germline V gene has CDR1 MNHEY and CDR2 SVGAGI. CDR3 DNA sequence: TGTGCCAGCAGTTACGCGACAGGGAATACCTACGAGCAGTACTTC. Protein product: CASSYATGNTYEQYF.

The rearrangement joins TRBV7-9 to TRBJ2-5; TRBD1 aligns across 7 bases. Per germline, CDR1 SEHNR and CDR2 FQNEAQ (reference sequence). V was pared by 6 bases and J by 5 bases, with 12 bases of the junction left unmatched. The CDR3 consists of 15 residues. The CDR3 loop reads CASRAKGGSGETQYF. The CDR3 DNA is TGTGCCAGCAGAGCTAAAGGGGGCTCGGGGGAGACCCAGTACTTC.

This clone was detected only a few times. The V and J genes are TRBV4-3 and TRBJ1-6; unclear D gene. V lost 0 bases and J 9 bases, leaving 9 bases between the germline ends. The CDR3 runs to 14 residues. Germline CDR1 LGHNA, CDR2 YSLEER. CDR3 residues: CASSQDSEGSPLHF. DNA of the CDR3: TGCGCCAGCAGCCAAGACTCAGAGGGTTCACCCCTCCACTTT.

The chain carries TRBV28 and TRBJ1-5; D is unclear. The germline V and J ends were trimmed by 3 bases and 4 bases, with 16 bases remaining between them. Looked up from germline, CDR1 is MDHEN and CDR2 is SYDVKM. This CDR3 is built from 16 residues. Here the CDR3 reads CASSFRPRVGNQPQHF. The CDR3, as DNA: TGTGCCAGCAGTTTCCGCCCCCGGGTTGGGAATCAGCCCCAGCATTTT.

The chain combines TRBV11-2 with TRBJ2-7; TRBD2 agrees at 7 bases. CDR3 size: 16 residues. J was trimmed by 3 bases and V by 5 bases; bases with no gene match: 13. Germline CDR1 SGHAT, CDR2 FQNNGV. CDR3 region: CASSPLLGGDIYEQYF. CDR3 DNA sequence: TGTGCCAGCAGCCCCCTATTGGGGGGGGATATCTACGAGCAGTACTTC. Drawing the rest from reference TRBV11-2 and TRBJ2-7, the complete variable domain is EAGVAQSPRYKIIEKRQSVAFWCNPISGHATLYWYQQILGQGPKLLIQFQNNGVVDDSQLPKDRFSAERLKGVDSTLKIQPAKLEDSAVYLCASSPLLGGDIYEQYFGPGTRLTVT.

This rearrangement joins TRBV28 to TRBJ2-7; no firm D call. Deletions cut 7 bases from V and 2 bases from J, with 12 bases between. There are 13 residues in the CDR3. The germline V gene encodes CDR1 MDHEN and CDR2 SYDVKM. CDR3 sequence: CASKKTATYEQYF. The DNA for the CDR3 is TGTGCCAGCAAGAAAACTGCCACCTACGAGCAGTACTTC.

Points on this clone: At one of its ends the junction is not consistent with the germline gene, which may arise from a read error. V gene TRBV7-9 combines with J gene TRBJ2-2; perhaps TRBD1 as D (6 bases). This CDR3 is 15 amino acids long. In germline, CDR1 is SEHNR, CDR2 FQNEAQ (reference sequence). The CDR3 region is CSSSSVQGANGELFF. CDR3 nucleotide sequence: TGTTCCAGCAGCTCTGTACAGGGTGCAAACGGGGAGCTGTTTTTT.

The V and J genes are TRBV18 and TRBJ2-1; D uncertain. The CDR3 sequence is 14 residues long. Germline-derived CDR1 and CDR2 are KGHSH and LQKENI. V lost 4 bases to trimming and J lost 0 bases, with 7 bases between them. The CDR3 DNA reads TGTGCCAGCTCACTACAGAGCTCCTACAATGAGCAGTTCTTC. Amino acids: CASSLQSSYNEQFF.

V is TRBV27 and J is TRBJ1-5; 7 bases fit TRBD1. Germline lookup yields CDR1 MNHEY and CDR2 SMNVEV (reference sequence). J lost 4 bases, V lost 3 bases, and 3 bases had no gene match. The CDR3 extends over 14 amino acids. The CDR3 nucleotides read TGTGCCAGCAGTTTGGGGGACAGTAATCAGCCCCAGCATTTT. Amino acids: CASSLGDSNQPQHF.

This clone was seen more than once but under ten times. The V call is TRBV11-2, the J call TRBJ1-1, with D tentatively TRBD1 (5 bases). The germline gives CDR1 SGHAT, CDR2 FQNNGV. V gave up 0 bases and J gave up 5 bases, with 16 bases separating them. There are 16 residues in the CDR3. In DNA, the CDR3 is TGTGCCAGCAGCTTAGATCGTGGGGGGAGGCGGACTGAAGCTTTCTTT. Translating it yields CASSLDRGGRRTEAFF. The full variable domain, with the rest looked up from reference TRBV11-2 and TRBJ1-1, is EAGVAQSPRYKIIEKRQSVAFWCNPISGHATLYWYQQILGQGPKLLIQFQNNGVVDDSQLPKDRFSAERLKGVDSTLKIQPAKLEDSAVYLCASSLDRGGRRTEAFFGQGTRLTVV.

V usage is TRBV7-3 and J usage is TRBJ1-1; 8 nucleotides line up with TRBD1. CDR3 length: 14 residues. V shed 4 bases and J 8 bases; nucleotides not matched to a gene: 9. Looked up from germline, CDR1 is SGHTA and CDR2 is FQGTGA. CDR3 bases: TGTGCCAGCAGCTCATCGGGTGGACAGGGAGAAGCTTTCTTT. This translates into CASSSSGGQGEAFF.

J is TRBJ1-2 and V is TRBV28; D perhaps matches TRBD1 (6 bases). CDR3 length: 16 amino acids. Between the trimmed V and J ends, which lost 3 bases and 6 bases, there was a span of 20 bases. Looked up from germline, CDR1 is MDHEN and CDR2 is SYDVKM. The CDR3 region has the DNA TGTGCCAGCAGTTTGAGGGGGGGCGCGACTGAGAATGGCTACACCTTC. Amino acids: CASSLRGGATENGYTF.

The CDR3 spells CASSQAETKGYTF. CDR3 nucleotides: TGTGCCAGCAGTCAGGCAGAAACGAAGGGCTACACCTTC. The chain has TRBV7-9 and TRBJ1-2; no definite D call. The CDR3 spans 13 residues. Germline assignment: CDR1 SEHNR and CDR2 FQNEAQ (reference sequence). Trimming shortened V by 6 bases and J by 8 bases, and 16 bases separated the two germline ends.

The chain uses TRBV5-4 and TRBJ1-1, with TRBD1 matching 10 bases. Trimming at V came to 0 bases and at J to 7 bases, leaving 6 bases not matched to a gene. The CDR3 consists of 15 residues. The germline CDR1 and CDR2 sequences are SGHNT and YYREEE (reference sequence). CDR3 amino acids: CASSLAQDRGNEAFF. Written as DNA, the CDR3 is TGTGCCAGCAGCTTGGCCCAGGACAGGGGGAATGAAGCTTTCTTT.

This clone was observed a few times. The V and J genes are TRBV6-1 and TRBJ2-1; the match to TRBD2 covers 8 bases. The CDR3 contains 13 residues. Germline lookup yields CDR1 MNHNS and CDR2 SASEGT. Trimming cost V 3 bases and J 15 bases; bases outside gene matches: 10. The CDR3 region is CASSESIRGGTFF. The CDR3 region has the DNA TGTGCCAGCAGTGAGTCTATTCGGGGGGGTACGTTCTTC.

This chain uses TRBV25-1 with TRBJ2-2; 8 bases map to TRBD1. This CDR3 spans 15 amino acids. Germline values: CDR1 MGHDK, CDR2 SYGVNS. V was pared by 3 bases and J by 0 bases, with 0 bases of the junction left unmatched. In nucleotides, the CDR3 is TGTGCCAGCAGTGAGACAGGGGCGAACACCGGGGAGCTGTTTTTT. Translation gives CASSETGANTGELFF.

The J gene is TRBJ1-1, the V gene TRBV7-2; 8 bases match TRBD1. The CDR3 is 14 residues long. Germline V gene lookup returns CDR1 SGHTA and CDR2 FQGNSA. V lost 0 bases, J lost 11 bases, and 8 bases stayed unmatched. CDR3 bases: TGTGCCAGCAGCTTAGCGGGGGCAGGGGGCAGCGCTTTCTTT. Its protein is CASSLAGAGGSAFF. The whole variable domain, filled in from reference TRBV7-2 and TRBJ1-1, reads GAGVSQSPSNKVTEKGKDVELRCDPISGHTALYWYRQSLGQGLEFLIYFQGNSAPDKSGLPSDRFSAERTGGSVSTLTIQRTQQEDSAVYLCASSLAGAGGSAFFGQGTRLTVV.

The chain carries TRBV5-1 and TRBJ2-5, with D tentatively TRBD1 (6 bases). The CDR3 sequence is 14 residues long. Germline-derived CDR1 and CDR2 are SGHRS and YFSETQ. Trimming stripped 4 bases from V and 5 bases from J, with 15 bases between. In DNA form, the CDR3 reads TGCGCCAGCAGCCCCACTGGACAGCGTGAGACCCAGTACTTC. Protein sequence: CASSPTGQRETQYF.

The chain has TRBV11-2 and TRBJ2-5; 8 positions match TRBD2. J was trimmed by 4 bases and V by 5 bases; bases with no gene match: 6. CDR1 is SGHAT, CDR2 FQNNGV, per germline. The CDR3 spans 14 residues. As DNA, the CDR3 is TGTGCCAGCAGCCCACGGGGGGGCGTAGAGACCCAGTACTTC. It specifies CASSPRGGVETQYF.

About this clone: Other DNA sequences in the same sample also yield this CDR3. The V gene is TRBV28, the J gene TRBJ2-3; a weak D match, TRBD1 (6 bases). Deletions cut 2 bases from V and 3 bases from J, with 12 bases between. This CDR3 comprises 15 residues. The germline V gene encodes CDR1 MDHEN and CDR2 SYDVKM. The CDR3, as DNA: TGTGCCAGCAGTTTAAACAGGGTGGGGACAGATACGCAGTATTTT. This translates into CASSLNRVGTDTQYF.

This rearrangement joins TRBV7-2 to TRBJ1-2, with TRBD1 matching over 7 bases. J lost 2 bases, V lost 0 bases, and 3 bases had no gene match. The CDR3 is 15 amino acids. Germline lookup yields CDR1 SGHTA and CDR2 FQGNSA. CDR3: CASSLAPQGNYGYTF. CDR3 in DNA: TGTGCCAGCAGCTTAGCCCCACAGGGGAACTATGGCTACACCTTC.

This rearrangement joins TRBV5-6 to TRBJ1-6; weak D call: TRBD1 (5 bases). This CDR3 is built from 15 residues. The germline V gene encodes CDR1 SGHDT and CDR2 YYEEEE. With 3 bases removed from V and 7 bases from J, the gap between germline ends came to 14 bases. DNA for the CDR3: TGTGCCAGCAGCTCAGGAGACAGCCAAAATTCACCCCTCCACTTT. Translating it yields CASSSGDSQNSPLHF.

This clone turned up a few times. The V gene is TRBV29-1, the J gene TRBJ2-7; D gene uncertain. The CDR3 sequence is 14 residues long. Germline V lookup: CDR1 SQVTM, CDR2 ANQGSEA. With 4 bases removed from V and 5 bases from J, the gap between germline ends came to 18 bases. CDR3 amino acids: CSVVAVSRANEQYF. CDR3 nucleotides: TGCAGCGTTGTCGCTGTTAGCCGCGCCAACGAGCAGTACTTC.

The chain links TRBV6-5 to TRBJ1-3, with 9 bases aligning to TRBD1. Germline V gene data show CDR1 as MNHEY and CDR2 as SVGAGI. CDR3 size: 15 residues. V was clipped by 5 bases and J by 0 bases; unmatched bases: 2. The CDR3 is CASSTGGISGNTIYF. DNA of the CDR3: TGTGCCAGCAGTACAGGGGGCATCTCTGGAAACACCATATATTTT.

The rearrangement uses TRBV6-6 and TRBJ2-7; possibly TRBD1 for D (5 bases). Deletions cut 6 bases from V and 5 bases from J, with 8 bases between. This CDR3 has 11 amino acids. From germline, CDR1 is MNHNY and CDR2 SVGAGI (reference sequence). The CDR3 reads CASSPRDEQYF. CDR3 DNA: TGTGCCAGCAGCCCCAGGGACGAGCAGTACTTC.

The chain uses TRBV7-2 and TRBJ2-1, with 7 nucleotides matching TRBD2. V dropped 5 bases and J dropped 2; count of bases not matched to a gene: 12. Germline V gene lookup returns CDR1 SGHTA and CDR2 FQGNSA. This CDR3 has 17 amino acids. CDR3 nucleotide sequence: TGTGCCAGCAGCCCGACTTTGGCTAGCGGACCCTACAATGAGCAGTTCTTC. Translation: CASSPTLASGPYNEQFF.

V and J are TRBV9 and TRBJ2-7, with 8 nucleotides matching TRBD2. The junction had 10 bases not matched to a gene; V was cut back by 4 bases and J by 7 bases. CDR1 SGDLS and CDR2 YYNGEE come from the germline V gene. This CDR3 contains 14 residues. CDR3 region: CASSSASGGDEQYF. The CDR3 DNA is TGTGCCAGCAGCAGCGCGAGCGGGGGAGATGAGCAGTACTTC. Full variable domain (remainder filled in from reference TRBV9 and TRBJ2-7): DSGVTQTPKHLITATGQRVTLRCSPRSGDLSVYWYQQSLDQGLQFLIQYYNGEERAKGNILERFSAQQFPDLHSELNLSSLELGDSALYFCASSSASGGDEQYFGPGTRLTVT.

The chain uses TRBV15 and TRBJ2-7, with 8 bases lining up with TRBD2. This CDR3 spans 16 amino acids. Trimming took 5 bases from V and 3 from J; bases not matched to a gene: 12. In germline, CDR1 is LNHNV, CDR2 YYDKDF (reference sequence). The CDR3 DNA follows: TGTGCCACCAGCGAATCCCCGTTGGCGGGGGGCTACGAGCAGTACTTC. Its protein is CATSESPLAGGYEQYF.